This T cell receptor (beta chain) was observed in a study of cytomegalovirus exposure and HLA in healthy donors. Clones were sequenced by immunoSEQ multiplex PCR, and TCRdb holds only the in-frame ones, with some missing. This sample yields 71,000 or so clones, of which around 94% are seen a single time; more than 3% belongs to the top ten. The CDR3 length is 15 residues. Germline V gene sequence: CDR1 SGHDT, CDR2 YYEEEE. Trimming removed 4 bases from V and 9 bases from J, with 19 bases in between. This clonotype was obtained from a woman between 18 and 29 years old in good health and CMV-seropositive. Sequenced input: PBMCs. The V and J genes are TRBV5-6 and TRBJ2-2; TRBD1 is a possible D gene (5 bases). CDR3 in DNA: TGTGCCAGCAGCCCCCTTTCAGGGAATAGGAGGGAGCTGTTTTTT. Its protein is CASSPLSGNRRELFF.